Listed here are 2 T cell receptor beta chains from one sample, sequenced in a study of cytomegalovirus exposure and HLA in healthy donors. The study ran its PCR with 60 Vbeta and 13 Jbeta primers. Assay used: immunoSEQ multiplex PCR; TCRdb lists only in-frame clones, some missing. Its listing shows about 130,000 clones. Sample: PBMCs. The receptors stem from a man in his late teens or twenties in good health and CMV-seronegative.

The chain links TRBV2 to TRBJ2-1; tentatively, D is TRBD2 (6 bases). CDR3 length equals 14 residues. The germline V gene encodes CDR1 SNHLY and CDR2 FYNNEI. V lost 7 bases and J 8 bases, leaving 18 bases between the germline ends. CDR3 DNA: TGTGCCAGCAAATGGGGGGATGGTGCAGATGAGCAGTTCTTC. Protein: CASKWGDGADEQFF.

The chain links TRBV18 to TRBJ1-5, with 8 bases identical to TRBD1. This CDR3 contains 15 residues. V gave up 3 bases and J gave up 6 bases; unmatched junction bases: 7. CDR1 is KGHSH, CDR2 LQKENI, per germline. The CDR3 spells CASSPMRQGAQPQHF. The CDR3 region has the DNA TGTGCCAGCTCACCCATGAGGCAGGGGGCTCAGCCCCAGCATTTT. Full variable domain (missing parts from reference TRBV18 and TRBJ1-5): NAGVMQNPRHLVRRRGQEARLRCSPMKGHSHVYWYRQLPEEGLKFMVYLQKENIIDESGMPKERFSAEFPKEGPSILRIQQVVRGDSAAYFCASSPMRQGAQPQHFGDGTRLSIL.